These 15 T cell receptor beta chains were sequenced from one sample in a study of cytomegalovirus exposure and HLA in healthy donors. The PCR contained 60 Vbeta and 13 Jbeta primers. TCRdb's table, derived via immunoSEQ multiplex PCR, lists solely in-frame clones and lacks some. Among about 76,000 clones listed, 79% were seen once. The sequenced material came from PBMCs. These receptors all stem from a man aged 25-45 years in good health and CMV-seronegative.

The chain has TRBV30 and TRBJ2-7; the D is unclear. V was trimmed by 2 bases and J by 2 bases, leaving 4 bases between them. Germline assignment: CDR1 GTSNPN and CDR2 SVGIG (reference sequence). CDR3 length equals 11 residues. CDR3 protein: CAWSFTYEQYF. Here the CDR3 DNA reads TGTGCCTGGAGTTTTACCTACGAGCAGTACTTC.

This clone was counted between two and nine times. The genes are TRBV7-9 and TRBJ1-5; no clear D. V was pared by 1 base and J by 8 bases, with 9 bases between. From germline, CDR1 is SEHNR and CDR2 FQNEAQ (reference sequence). The CDR3 totals 13 residues. The CDR3 loop reads CASSLGGLEPQHF. The DNA of the CDR3 is TGTGCCAGCAGCTTAGGAGGGTTGGAGCCCCAGCATTTT.

The rearrangement links TRBV5-1 to TRBJ1-1, with D possibly TRBD1 on 6 matching bases. The CDR3 has 18 residues. V lost 0 bases and J lost 4, with 22 bases in between. CDR1 and CDR2 from the germline V gene are SGHRS and YFSETQ. CDR3 sequence reads: CASSLGEKGHTKGTEAFF. Written as DNA, the CDR3 is TGCGCCAGCAGCTTGGGGGAAAAGGGACACACCAAGGGCACTGAAGCTTTCTTT. Full variable domain (outside the CDR3, taken from reference TRBV5-1 and TRBJ1-1): KAGVTQTPRYLIKTRGQQVTLSCSPISGHRSVSWYQQTPGQGLQFLFEYFSETQRNKGNFPGRFSGRQFSNSRSEMNVSTLELGDSALYLCASSLGEKGHTKGTEAFFGQGTRLTVV.

This chain joins TRBV7-9 and TRBJ1-1; D ambiguous. Germline CDR1 reads SEHNR; CDR2 reads FQNEAQ (reference sequence). This CDR3 has 14 amino acids. V gave up 5 bases and J gave up 3 bases, with 13 bases separating them. Here the CDR3 reads CASSPPGKHTEAFF. CDR3 bases: TGTGCCAGCAGCCCCCCGGGGAAGCACACTGAAGCTTTCTTT.

This chain connects TRBV4-2 to TRBJ1-2; TRBD1 might be the D (6 bases). This CDR3 contains 15 residues. V lost 1 base, J lost 2 bases, and 11 bases lay in between. Germline V lookup: CDR1 LGHNA, CDR2 YNFKEQ. CDR3 in amino acids: CASSQVGQLNYGYTF. CDR3 bases: TGTGCCAGCAGCCAAGTAGGACAGTTGAACTATGGCTACACCTTC.

V and J are TRBV28 and TRBJ2-7; 7 nucleotides line up with TRBD2. The J segment lost 2 bases and the V segment lost 6 bases, leaving 7 bases of the junction unmatched. The CDR3 is 14 amino acids. CDR1 and CDR2 from the germline V gene are MDHEN and SYDVKM. The chain's CDR3 is CASRTERGTYEQYF. The CDR3 nucleotides are TGTGCCAGCAGGACCGAGCGGGGAACCTACGAGCAGTACTTC.

The rearrangement links TRBV10-2 to TRBJ2-5, with 9 bases lining up with TRBD2. This CDR3 contains 14 residues. With V trimmed by 11 bases and J by 5 bases, 12 bases remained unmatched. Germline CDR1 is WSHSY and CDR2 is SAAADI. CDR3 amino acids: CAGSSSGSGETQYF. CDR3 bases: TGCGCCGGGTCAAGTAGCGGGAGCGGGGAGACCCAGTACTTC.

CDR3 protein: CASSLDLTGYGYTF. The CDR3 DNA reads TGTGCCAGCAGTTTAGATTTGACAGGCTATGGCTACACCTTC. This chain uses TRBV28 with TRBJ1-2, with D perhaps TRBD1 (6 bases). V shed 2 bases and J shed 4 bases, with 11 bases lying between them. The CDR3 is made up of 14 amino acids. Germline V CDR1 and CDR2: MDHEN, SYDVKM.

The CDR3 reads CASSSSGTGVEKLFF. In DNA, the CDR3 is TGTGCCAGCAGCTCGTCCGGGACAGGGGTTGAAAAACTGTTTTTT. This chain joins TRBV16 and TRBJ1-4, with 10 bases that match TRBD1. The CDR3 consists of 15 residues. The ends lost 5 bases at V and 7 bases at J; junction bases unmatched: 7. Per germline, CDR1 KGHSY and CDR2 FQNENV.

The gene calls are TRBV2 and TRBJ1-1; the match to TRBD1 covers 7 bases. CDR1 and CDR2 from the germline V gene are SNHLY and FYNNEI. J was trimmed by 3 bases and V by 8 bases; bases with no gene match: 6. This CDR3 comprises 13 residues. The chain's CDR3 is CASLKTGYTEAFF. The CDR3 region has the DNA TGTGCCAGCCTTAAGACAGGGTACACTGAAGCTTTCTTT.

This clone is a singleton in its sample. V gene TRBV4-1 combines with J gene TRBJ1-3; no firm D call. The CDR3 runs 17 residues. V lost 1 base, J lost 6 bases, and 19 bases lay in between. Germline V lookup: CDR1 MGHRA, CDR2 YSYEKL. The CDR3 DNA is TGCGCCAGCAGCCAAGGAACACCCAGTGGACTAACAAACACCATATATTTT. It translates to CASSQGTPSGLTNTIYF.

In this sample, this clone turned up once. The V and J genes are TRBV5-6 and TRBJ1-2; D is uncertain. The CDR3 contains 18 residues. Trimming pared 5 bases from V and 0 bases from J, leaving 23 bases between. Germline-derived CDR1 and CDR2 are SGHDT and YYEEEE. CDR3 amino acids: CASRIRGYNGEANYGYTF. The CDR3 DNA follows: TGTGCCAGCAGGATTCGGGGATATAATGGGGAGGCTAACTATGGCTACACCTTC.

In its sample, this clone was seen once. The chain is built from TRBV5-1 and TRBJ2-7; tentatively, D is TRBD2 (5 bases). CDR1 is SGHRS and CDR2 is YFSETQ in the germline V gene. The CDR3 runs 14 residues. V was pared by 0 bases and J by 0 bases, with 7 bases between. Written as DNA, the CDR3 is TGCGCCAGCAGCTTGGTAGGGAGCTCCTACGAGCAGTACTTC. This translates into CASSLVGSSYEQYF.

The J gene is TRBJ2-6, the V gene TRBV7-2; the match to TRBD1 covers 8 bases. V shed 3 bases, J shed 1 base, and the junction held 8 bases outside the gene matches. CDR3 size: 18 residues. CDR1 SGHTA and CDR2 FQGNSA come from the germline V gene. CDR3 loop: CASSFRQGSSSGANVLTF. In DNA, the CDR3 is TGTGCCAGCAGCTTTCGACAGGGGAGTTCGTCTGGGGCCAACGTCCTGACTTTC.

The chain couples TRBV7-9 to TRBJ1-2; 7 nucleotides agree with TRBD1. Germline CDR1 SEHNR, CDR2 FQNEAQ (reference sequence). V lost 5 bases, J lost 4 bases, and 7 bases stayed unmatched. The CDR3 loop spans 14 amino acids. The CDR3 DNA reads as TGTGCCAGCAGCCCAAAGGACAGGTTCTATGGCTACACCTTC. Encoded protein: CASSPKDRFYGYTF.